Following are 29 T cell receptor beta chains from one sample sequenced in a study of technical replicates of blood from a few donors. The table came from immunoSEQ multiplex PCR; TCRdb's copy has only in-frame clones and leaves some out. The sample holds 90,000 to 100,000 clones; about 95% are singletons and the top ten take 0.25% to 0.35%. The sequencing input was T cells isolated from PBMCs. The receptors here all came from a human donor in good health.

The chain combines TRBV11-2 with TRBJ2-1; no clear D gene. The CDR3 is made up of 16 amino acids. Germline V gives CDR1 SGHAT, CDR2 FQNNGV. V was shortened by 3 bases and J by 0 bases, with 12 bases between the two germline ends. In DNA form, the CDR3 reads TGTGCCAGCAGCTTGCGCGGCACCGCCTCCTACAATGAGCAGTTCTTC. It encodes CASSLRGTASYNEQFF.

The chain couples TRBV14 to TRBJ2-7; TRBD1 matches 9 bases. The V gene end was trimmed by 0 bases and the J gene end by 13 bases; junction bases not matched to a gene: 4. This CDR3 is 12 amino acids long. CDR1 is SGHDN, CDR2 FVKESK, per germline. CDR3 DNA sequence: TGTGCCAGCAGCCAAGACCGGGACAGGGAATACTTC. As protein: CASSQDRDREYF.

The J gene is TRBJ2-2, the V gene TRBV9; 8 positions match TRBD1. The germline V gene has CDR1 SGDLS and CDR2 YYNGEE. Trimming removed 4 bases from V and 1 base from J; junction bases left unmatched: 3. This CDR3 contains 15 residues. The CDR3 here is CASSQGQGNTGELFF. CDR3 coding DNA: TGTGCCAGCAGCCAAGGACAGGGGAACACCGGGGAGCTGTTTTTT.

This rearrangement joins TRBV9 to TRBJ2-1, with D tentatively TRBD2 (6 bases). This CDR3 has 16 amino acids. V shed 0 bases and J shed 2 bases, with 12 bases lying between them. CDR1 is SGDLS, CDR2 YYNGEE, per germline. CDR3 amino acids: CASSVAGAGPYNEQFF. For the CDR3, the DNA is TGTGCCAGCAGCGTAGCTGGAGCGGGCCCCTACAATGAGCAGTTCTTC. The variable domain in full, completed from reference TRBV9 and TRBJ2-1, reads DSGVTQTPKHLITATGQRVTLRCSPRSGDLSVYWYQQSLDQGLQFLIQYYNGEERAKGNILERFSAQQFPDLHSELNLSSLELGDSALYFCASSVAGAGPYNEQFFGPGTRLTVL.

A single count supports this clone. V usage is TRBV4-1 and J usage is TRBJ2-1; D uncertain. Germline V lookup: CDR1 MGHRA, CDR2 YSYEKL. The length of the CDR3 is 12 residues. Trimming shortened V by 4 bases and J by 4 bases, and 5 bases separated the two germline ends. DNA of the CDR3: TGCGCCAGCAGCCGGGCGTACAATGAGCAGTTCTTC. Amino acids: CASSRAYNEQFF.

The chain employs TRBV28 and TRBJ2-3; 9 bases align to TRBD2. The V gene end was trimmed by 1 base and the J gene end by 0 bases; junction bases not matched to a gene: 2. Germline-derived CDR1 and CDR2 are MDHEN and SYDVKM. CDR3 size: 16 residues. Here the CDR3 DNA reads TGTGCCAGCAGTTTATACCTAGCGGGGAGCACAGATACGCAGTATTTT. Its translation is CASSLYLAGSTDTQYF.

The rearrangement links TRBV19 to TRBJ1-2; D is perhaps TRBD1 (5 bases). Trimming removed 1 base at V and 5 bases at J, with 11 bases between. Germline values: CDR1 LNHDA, CDR2 SQIVND (reference sequence). The CDR3 has 14 amino acids. The CDR3 bases are TGTGCCAGTAGTATAGGACTTCGGGGGTATGGCTACACCTTC. It encodes CASSIGLRGYGYTF.

This chain joins TRBV6-4 and TRBJ2-1, with D maybe TRBD2 (6 bases). This CDR3 has 13 residues. Trimming cost V 4 bases and J 5 bases, with 9 bases left between them. Germline V CDR1 and CDR2: MRHNA, SNTAGT. The CDR3 nucleotides read TGTGCCAGCAGTGTGTTAGCGGACAATGAGCAGTTCTTC. This translates into CASSVLADNEQFF.

This chain links TRBV11-2 with TRBJ2-7, with D tentatively TRBD2 (5 bases). Germline CDR1 reads SGHAT; CDR2 reads FQNNGV. Trimming removed 0 bases from V and 0 bases from J, with 12 bases in between. CDR3 length: 16 amino acids. The CDR3 region is CASSLDSLAHSYEQYF. For the CDR3, the DNA is TGTGCCAGCAGCTTAGATTCATTAGCGCACTCCTACGAGCAGTACTTC.

The gene calls are TRBV6-5 and TRBJ2-1; TRBD2 matches at 9 bases. The V segment lost 5 bases and the J segment 5 bases; nucleotides outside the gene matches: 1. CDR3 length: 13 residues. CDR1 and CDR2 from the germline V gene are MNHEY and SVGAGI. CDR3 sequence: CASSSGRNNEQFF. CDR3 DNA: TGTGCCAGCAGTAGCGGGAGGAACAATGAGCAGTTCTTC.

This chain links TRBV28 with TRBJ1-4; unclear D gene. This CDR3 is 13 amino acids long. Trimming cost V 5 bases and J 0 bases, with 4 bases left between them. Germline V CDR1 and CDR2: MDHEN, SYDVKM. The CDR3 spells CASSPPTNEKLFF. In DNA, the CDR3 is TGTGCCAGCAGTCCTCCAACTAATGAAAAACTGTTTTTT.

The chain joins TRBV6-1 to TRBJ2-2; the match to TRBD1 covers 7 bases. V was clipped by 6 bases and J by 6 bases; unmatched bases: 10. The CDR3 sequence is 15 residues long. Germline V gene data show CDR1 as MNHNS and CDR2 as SASEGT. In DNA, the CDR3 is TGTGCCAGCAGCGAACTCACAGGGGTCCCCGGGGAGCTGTTTTTT. This codes for CASSELTGVPGELFF.

The V gene is TRBV4-1, the J gene TRBJ1-1; D is unclear. V was pared by 3 bases and J by 0 bases, with 11 bases between. The CDR3 extends over 15 amino acids. The germline V gene has CDR1 MGHRA and CDR2 YSYEKL. The CDR3 reads CASSHSGRMNTEAFF. The DNA of the CDR3 is TGCGCCAGCAGCCATAGCGGGCGGATGAACACTGAAGCTTTCTTT.

This chain joins TRBV19 and TRBJ1-1; a weak D match, TRBD1 (5 bases). CDR1 is LNHDA and CDR2 is SQIVND in the germline V gene (reference sequence). V was shortened by 4 bases and J by 3 bases, with 6 bases between the two germline ends. The CDR3 is made up of 12 amino acids. CDR3 sequence (DNA): TGTGCCAGTAGTAAGGGGTACACTGAAGCTTTCTTT. Translated: CASSKGYTEAFF.

This sequence joins TRBV5-1 and TRBJ1-2, with a possible D match to TRBD1 (6 bases). The CDR3 extends over 16 amino acids. CDR1 is SGHRS, CDR2 YFSETQ, per germline. Trimming stripped 4 bases from V and 4 bases from J, with 20 bases between. The CDR3 loop is CASSHKSDRRPYGYTF. CDR3 DNA sequence: TGCGCCAGCAGCCATAAATCTGACAGGCGCCCCTATGGCTACACCTTC.

The rearrangement joins TRBV7-9 to TRBJ1-5; no clear D. CDR3 length: 13 residues. V gave up 3 bases and J gave up 7 bases, with 10 bases separating them. Germline V gene sequence: CDR1 SEHNR, CDR2 FQNEAQ (reference sequence). The CDR3: CASSFGEQQPQHF. The CDR3 DNA reads as TGTGCCAGCAGCTTTGGGGAGCAGCAGCCCCAGCATTTT. Complete variable domain (other parts from reference TRBV7-9 and TRBJ1-5): DTGVSQNPRHKITKRGQNVTFRCDPISEHNRLYWYRQTLGQGPEFLTYFQNEAQLEKSRLLSDRFSAERPKGSFSTLEIQRTEQGDSAMYLCASSFGEQQPQHFGDGTRLSIL.

CDR3: CASSGSLGGPNEQFF. The CDR3 nucleotides are TGTGCCAGCAGCGGGTCCTTGGGAGGGCCCAATGAGCAGTTCTTC. The chain is built from TRBV9 and TRBJ2-1; TRBD2 aligns across 7 bases. The germline gives CDR1 SGDLS, CDR2 YYNGEE. CDR3 length: 15 residues. The ends lost 3 bases at V and 6 bases at J; junction bases unmatched: 9.

The V call is TRBV11-2, the J call TRBJ2-7; 11 nucleotides agree with TRBD1. The CDR3 totals 15 residues. The germline CDR1 and CDR2 sequences are SGHAT and FQNNGV. Trimming cost V 0 bases and J 6 bases; bases outside gene matches: 4. In DNA, the CDR3 is TGTGCCAGCAGCTTAGAATGGGACAGGGGGTTCGAGCAGTACTTC. Its translation is CASSLEWDRGFEQYF. The whole variable domain, remainder taken from reference TRBV11-2 and TRBJ2-7, is EAGVAQSPRYKIIEKRQSVAFWCNPISGHATLYWYQQILGQGPKLLIQFQNNGVVDDSQLPKDRFSAERLKGVDSTLKIQPAKLEDSAVYLCASSLEWDRGFEQYFGPGTRLTVT.

This chain links TRBV19 with TRBJ1-6, with D maybe TRBD1 (6 bases). Germline V gene lookup returns CDR1 LNHDA and CDR2 SQIVND (reference sequence). The CDR3 is 15 residues long. Trimming left V 6 bases short and J 9 bases short, with 18 bases between. CDR3: CASSTSGQNFSPLHF. CDR3 DNA: TGTGCCAGTAGCACGTCTGGACAGAACTTTTCACCCCTCCACTTT. Together with reference TRBV19 and TRBJ1-6, the CDR3 gives the full variable domain: DGGITQSPKYLFRKEGQNVTLSCEQNLNHDAMYWYRQDPGQGLRLIYYSQIVNDFQKGDIAEGYSVSREKKESFPLTVTSAQKNPTAFYLCASSTSGQNFSPLHFGNGTRLTVT.

The rearrangement joins TRBV7-2 to TRBJ2-1, with no clear D. The CDR3 is made up of 11 amino acids. V was clipped by 2 bases and J by 8 bases, with 4 bases between them. Germline CDR1 is SGHTA and CDR2 is FQGNSA. The CDR3 protein is CASSLSYEQFF. The CDR3 nucleotides read TGTGCCAGCAGCTTAAGCTATGAGCAGTTCTTC.

The chain carries TRBV10-2 and TRBJ1-1, with D possibly being TRBD1 (5 bases). V gave up 5 bases and J gave up 5 bases, with 12 bases separating them. This CDR3 has 13 amino acids. Germline V gives CDR1 WSHSY, CDR2 SAAADI. CDR3 in DNA: TGCGCCAGCAGTTCAGGGATTTCAACTGAAGCTTTCTTT. It codes for CASSSGISTEAFF.

This chain links TRBV27 with TRBJ2-5, with 8 bases matching TRBD1. Germline CDR1 is MNHEY and CDR2 is SMNVEV (reference sequence). The CDR3 contains 14 residues. V gave up 4 bases and J gave up 5 bases; unmatched junction bases: 6. The CDR3 protein is CASSSRRGLETQYF. The DNA of the CDR3 is TGTGCCAGCAGTTCCCGCAGGGGGCTGGAGACCCAGTACTTC.

The chain couples TRBV2 to TRBJ2-1; 12 bases align to TRBD1. The CDR3 is 14 residues long. V shed 5 bases, J shed 8 bases, and the junction held 4 bases outside the gene matches. The V gene's germline CDR1 is SNHLY and CDR2 FYNNEI. CDR3 nucleotide sequence: TGTGCCAGCAGTCGGGACAGGGGGCTGGATGAGCAGTTCTTC. Encoded protein: CASSRDRGLDEQFF.

This chain uses TRBV5-6 with TRBJ2-7; no clear D. The germline V gene has CDR1 SGHDT and CDR2 YYEEEE. The CDR3 length is 13 residues. Trimming stripped 0 bases from V and 5 bases from J, with 9 bases between. The CDR3 DNA sequence: TGTGCCAGCAGCTTGGCCAGTTACCACGAGCAGTACTTC. It specifies CASSLASYHEQYF.

This clone was seen just once. The chain employs TRBV5-6 and TRBJ2-1, with D perhaps matching TRBD1 (6 bases). The CDR3 is made up of 16 amino acids. The germline V gene encodes CDR1 SGHDT and CDR2 YYEEEE. V was shortened by 0 bases and J by 9 bases, with 19 bases between the two germline ends. The CDR3 region is CASSLATGQKAGEQFF. The DNA of the CDR3 is TGTGCCAGCAGCTTGGCTACGGGACAAAAGGCTGGTGAGCAGTTCTTC.

V and J are TRBV5-4 and TRBJ2-1; 12 bases fit TRBD2. The CDR3 is 14 amino acids. V shed 4 bases, J shed 4 bases, and the junction held 0 bases outside the gene matches. Germline CDR1 and CDR2: SGHNT and YYREEE (reference sequence). This chain's CDR3 is CASSGTSGYNEQFF. The DNA of the CDR3 is TGTGCCAGCAGCGGGACTAGCGGGTACAATGAGCAGTTCTTC.

CDR3 nucleotide sequence: TGCGCCAGCAGCTTACTCACCGGGACACACTACGAGCAGTACTTC. Residues: CASSLLTGTHYEQYF. This sequence joins TRBV5-1 and TRBJ2-7, with D perhaps TRBD1 (6 bases). Germline CDR1 and CDR2: SGHRS and YFSETQ. This CDR3 is built from 15 residues. V lost 2 bases, J lost 3 bases, and 15 bases lay in between. Full variable domain (outside the CDR3, taken from reference TRBV5-1 and TRBJ2-7): KAGVTQTPRYLIKTRGQQVTLSCSPISGHRSVSWYQQTPGQGLQFLFEYFSETQRNKGNFPGRFSGRQFSNSRSEMNVSTLELGDSALYLCASSLLTGTHYEQYFGPGTRLTVT.

CDR3 in amino acids: CASSQDGGQYYEQYF. The CDR3, as DNA: TGCGCCAGCAGCCAAGATGGGGGACAGTATTACGAGCAGTACTTC. The gene calls are TRBV4-1 and TRBJ2-7, with 7 bases aligning to TRBD1. Germline CDR1 MGHRA, CDR2 YSYEKL. V shed 0 bases and J 4 bases; nucleotides not matched to a gene: 6. This CDR3 region has 15 residues.

The V gene is TRBV10-2, the J gene TRBJ2-5; D not resolved. The germline V gene has CDR1 WSHSY and CDR2 SAAADI. The CDR3 covers 15 residues. Trimming removed 3 bases at V and 0 bases at J, with 11 bases between. CDR3 sequence: CASSEVPPNQETQYF. The CDR3 DNA reads as TGCGCCAGCAGTGAAGTACCGCCTAACCAAGAGACCCAGTACTTC.